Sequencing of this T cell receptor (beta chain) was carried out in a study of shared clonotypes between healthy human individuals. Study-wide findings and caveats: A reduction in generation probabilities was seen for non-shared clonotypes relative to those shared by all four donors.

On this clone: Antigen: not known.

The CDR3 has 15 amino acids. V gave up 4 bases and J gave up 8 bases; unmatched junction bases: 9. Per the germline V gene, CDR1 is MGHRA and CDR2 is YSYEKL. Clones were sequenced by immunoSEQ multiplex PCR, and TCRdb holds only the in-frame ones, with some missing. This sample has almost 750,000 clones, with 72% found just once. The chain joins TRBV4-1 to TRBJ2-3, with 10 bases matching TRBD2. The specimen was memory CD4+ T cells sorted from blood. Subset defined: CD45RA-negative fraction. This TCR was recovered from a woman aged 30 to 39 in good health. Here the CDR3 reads CASSLQREGRGTQYF. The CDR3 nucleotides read TGCGCCAGCAGCCTACAGCGGGAGGGCAGGGGTACGCAGTATTTT.